The T cell receptor (beta chain) described here comes from a study of breast tumors, draining lymph nodes, adjacent tissues (dated by TCRdb to between 2015 and 2016). Regarding the complete study: Breast cancer patients provided tumor, adjacent nontumor tissue and axillary lymph nodes, and the study compared the TCR beta repertoires across these three sources. The study was designed to assess the relationships and possible T-cell exchange between tumor, surrounding tissue and draining lymph node repertoires in human breast cancer.

Sequenced using an Illumina HiSeq 2000. TCR beta chain libraries were generated through multiplex PCR amplification. The amplified TCR beta chain products were analyzed by high-throughput sequencing. Using fastp at Q25 and MiXCR, TCRdb reprocessed the public reads and kept productive beta chains. All rows with the same CDR3 protein become a single entry with the most common DNA and genes. The sample table contains approximately 170,000 distinct CDR3 sequences; only one count was recorded for about 33% of them. Around 4.1% of the sample goes to the ten largest clones. Overall results and qualifications from the work: The data were considered consistent with most tumor T cells being derived from the lymph node and subsequently expanding within tumor tissue. Tumor and nontumor tissue repertoires were significantly more similar in luminal-like than in basal-like breast cancer. The study presented the conclusion that tumor T cells originate in lymph nodes as consistent with a hypothesis, not as something directly demonstrated. Tumors showed preferential V and J gene usage, and their T-cell repertoire diversity fell below that of lymph nodes yet above that of nontumor tissue.

Lymph node samples were obtained from the axillary draining lymph nodes of breast cancer patients. In this sample, this clonotype turned up a few times. The target of this receptor is not known. No quality values exist for individual bases; no much larger clone is one base distant. Sequencing was performed on axillary lymph node tissue. This clonotype originated in a female donor with breast cancer. Some clones in this sample may be carry-over from other donors' samples.

The DNA reads TGTGCCAGCAGTCCCGGACTGGATTCATCTGGAAACACCATATATTTT. Translated, this gives CASSPGLDSSGNTIYF. Recombination connected TRBV6-5 to TRBJ1-3; no D segment can be confidently identified. The germline V gene provides CDR1 MNHEY and CDR2 SVGAGI. The CDR3 holds 16 amino acids from the cysteine to the phenylalanine. Just the 48-base CDR3 DNA is kept, in frame starting at base 1. Trimming at the junction amounts to 5 bases on V and 1 base on J, and the germline ends lie 15 bases apart.